This T cell receptor beta chain is drawn from a study of T cell responses to AZD1222 COVID-19 vaccine. The data were produced by immunoSEQ multiplex PCR, yet TCRdb's version contains in-frame clones alone and is incomplete. The sample lists about 120,000 clones; around 81% were seen once. Study-wide results and limits: The study reported that nearly half of spike-specific TCRs target unmutated variant regions. Seropositive at baseline were only six or seven AZD1222 recipients.

As regards this clone: Its antigen is still unknown.

Between the trimmed V and J ends, which lost 4 bases and 3 bases, there was a span of 13 bases. The CDR3 has 15 amino acids. The germline V gene has CDR1 SGDLS and CDR2 YYNGEE. The chain couples TRBV9 to TRBJ2-2; the D gene is possibly TRBD2 (5 bases). The sequence derives from an adult in good health. The sequences come from peripheral blood, collected on day 0 of AZD1222 vaccination. The CDR3 spells CASSPRWEHTGELFF. The CDR3 nucleotides are TGTGCCAGCAGCCCCCGCTGGGAGCACACCGGGGAGCTGTTTTTT.